This T cell receptor beta chain was profiled in a study of blood T cell repertoires in COVID-19. On the study more broadly: T cells, B-cell-depleted T cells, or PBMCs provided the cDNA or gDNA that served as material.

Generated by immunoSEQ multiplex PCR, the TCRdb table keeps only in-frame clones and is missing some. This sample has fewer than 110,000 clones, with roughly 84% found just once. This CDR3 is 15 amino acids long. The germline V gene encodes CDR1 KGHSH and CDR2 LQKENI. With 3 bases clipped from V and 5 bases from J, the junction kept 5 bases outside the gene matches. This clone was counted a single time. Source material: peripheral blood. The source of this sequence is a human donor in a cohort sampled during active COVID-19. This chain links TRBV18 with TRBJ2-1, with 9 bases identical to TRBD1. The chain's CDR3 is CASSPGTGPNNEQFF. DNA for the CDR3: TGTGCCAGCTCACCCGGGACAGGGCCGAACAATGAGCAGTTCTTC.